The 18 T cell receptor beta chains presented below share a single source sample, sequenced in a study of T cells in Graves' hyperthyroidism and ophthalmopathy (dated by TCRdb to about 2019). Library construction relied on multiplex PCR. The listed sequencing device is Illumina HiSeq 2000. The TCR beta CDR3 regions were amplified from the RNA transcripts. For the first round of RT-PCR on the TCR CDR3, the HTBI primer set was used together with the Qiagen OneStep RT-PCR kit. In-frame beta chains were kept once TCRdb had trimmed the public reads at Q25 with fastp and called clones with MiXCR. Each entry is one CDR3 protein sequence, shown with its most common DNA and genes. This sample gives around 300,000 distinct CDR3 sequences in total; roughly 13% of them show up just once. The ten largest clones capture 7% to 9.5% of the sample. Material for sequencing was blood. The receptors here all came from a woman aged 40 to 50 with Graves' hyperthyroidism.

Of note for this clonotype: A much larger clone is a single base away; this may be a read error. This sequence joins TRBV20-1 and TRBJ2-3, with 9 bases identical to TRBD2. The CDR3 spans 17 residues. Germline V gene sequence: CDR1 DFQATT, CDR2 SNEGSKA (reference sequence). V was pared by 6 bases and J by 8 bases, with 21 bases of the junction left unmatched. CDR3 sequence: CSAWRVASGNRGITQYF. The CDR3 bases are TGCAGTGCCTGGAGAGTGGCTAGCGGGAATAGGGGAATTACGCAGTATTTT.

This chain joins TRBV4-1 and TRBJ2-3; 8 bases map to TRBD2. The J segment lost 1 base and the V segment lost 2 bases, leaving 5 bases of the junction unmatched. Germline values: CDR1 MGHRA, CDR2 YSYEKL. The CDR3 spans 16 residues. The CDR3 DNA reads TGCGCCAGCAGCCAAAATGTCGGGGGGGGCACAGATACGCAGTATTTT. This encodes CASSQNVGGGTDTQYF.

The gene calls are TRBV28 and TRBJ2-5; D is perhaps TRBD2 (7 bases). Trimming took 3 bases from V and 6 from J, leaving 20 bases between them. CDR1 is MDHEN, CDR2 SYDVKM, per germline. The CDR3 loop spans 16 amino acids. CDR3 nucleotide sequence: TGTGCCAGCAGTTTGGGGGGGGGGGCGGGATCGAAGACCCAGTACTTC. As protein: CASSLGGGAGSKTQYF.

This clonotype was picked up many times. This chain joins TRBV20-1 and TRBJ1-1, with D hard to call. Germline V gene lookup returns CDR1 DFQATT and CDR2 SNEGSKA (reference sequence). This CDR3 has 12 amino acids. V lost 7 bases and J lost 1, with 10 bases in between. DNA for the CDR3: TGCAGTGGGGCCTGGCAGAACACTGAAGCTTTCTTT. Translated: CSGAWQNTEAFF.

This clonotype has a handful of counts. A much bigger clone sits one base away, suggesting this may be a read error. The chain has TRBV6-1 and TRBJ1-1, with TRBD1 as a possible D gene (5 bases). V shed 7 bases and J shed 1 base, with 10 bases lying between them. Per germline, CDR1 MNHNS and CDR2 SASEGT. This CDR3 comprises 13 residues. The CDR3 protein is CASKGRSNTEAFF. In DNA form, the CDR3 reads TGTGCCAGCAAGGGGCGGTCGAACACTGAAGCTTTCTTT.

There are many counts of this clonotype. The chain employs TRBV27 and TRBJ1-3; 8 positions match TRBD1. Germline CDR1 MNHEY, CDR2 SMNVEV (reference sequence). V shed 3 bases and J 2 bases; nucleotides not matched to a gene: 3. The length of the CDR3 is 15 residues. The CDR3 DNA is TGTGCCAGCAGTTTCGGGACAGGACCTGGAAACACCATATATTTT. Its translation: CASSFGTGPGNTIYF.

This clonotype was picked up many times. This sequence joins TRBV12-3 or TRBV12-4 and TRBJ2-3, with TRBD2 identical over 9 bases. V lost 1 base to trimming and J lost 0 bases; unmatched junction nucleotides: 2. The CDR3 has 16 amino acids. Written as DNA, the CDR3 is TGTGCCAGCAGTTTAGATACTAGCGGGAGCACAGATACGCAGTATTTT. Amino acid sequence: CASSLDTSGSTDTQYF.

This chain uses TRBV19 with TRBJ2-1; 10 bases are shared with TRBD2. The V and J ends lost 5 bases and 4 bases, in that order; junction bases with no gene match: 17. There are 19 residues in the CDR3. From germline, CDR1 is LNHDA and CDR2 SQIVND (reference sequence). Here the CDR3 reads CASSFRSGRSQSRYNEQFF. The CDR3 nucleotides are TGTGCCAGTAGTTTTCGTAGCGGGAGGTCTCAGTCAAGGTACAATGAGCAGTTCTTC.

In this sample, this clonotype turned up many times. The J gene is TRBJ2-1, the V gene TRBV6-1, with a possible D match to TRBD1 (5 bases). Deletions cut 6 bases from V and 9 bases from J, with 15 bases between. This CDR3 comprises 13 residues. Germline V gives CDR1 MNHNS, CDR2 SASEGT. The CDR3 coding sequence is TGTGCCAGCAGAACGGTGACCCAGGGTGAGCAGTTCTTC. Translating it yields CASRTVTQGEQFF.

The table lists this clonotype with many counts. The chain combines TRBV7-9 with TRBJ2-2; the D is unclear. The CDR3 runs 13 residues. Trimming removed 5 bases at V and 4 bases at J, with 8 bases between. CDR1 and CDR2 from the germline V gene are SEHNR and FQNEAQ (reference sequence). The CDR3 here is CASSLTPTGELFF. CDR3 DNA sequence: TGTGCCAGCAGCCTTACACCCACCGGGGAGCTGTTTTTT.

Remarks on this clonotype: The junction departs from the called germline gene at one end, perhaps through a read error. The chain is built from TRBV9 and TRBJ2-3; possible D gene TRBD2, 5 bases. The CDR3 consists of 14 residues. Germline V gene lookup returns CDR1 SGDLS and CDR2 YYNGEE. CDR3 DNA sequence: TGTGCCGGCAGCCCATCAAGGACTACAGATACGCAGTATTTT. This encodes CAGSPSRTTDTQYF.

This clonotype was observed many times. V gene TRBV5-5 combines with J gene TRBJ1-1; no definite D call. Germline CDR1 reads SGHKS; CDR2 reads YYEKEE (reference sequence). CDR3 length: 14 residues. The V gene lost 1 base and the J gene lost 10 bases, with 17 bases spanning the gap. CDR3 sequence reads: CASSLQPGIGGAFF. DNA for the CDR3: TGTGCCAGCAGCTTGCAGCCGGGGATCGGAGGAGCTTTCTTT.

This clonotype was counted ten times or more. J is TRBJ2-7 and V is TRBV10-3, with D tentatively TRBD1 (6 bases). The germline gives CDR1 ENHRY, CDR2 SYGVKD. Trimming cost V 3 bases and J 3 bases, with 18 bases left between them. This CDR3 spans 16 amino acids. The CDR3 loop reads CAISEGARGVIYEQYF. The CDR3 DNA is TGTGCCATCAGTGAAGGGGCCAGGGGCGTTATCTACGAGCAGTACTTC.

This clonotype was seen at least ten times. V and J are TRBV15 and TRBJ2-1; D gene unclear. V was cut by 3 bases and J by 7 bases, with 16 bases left in between. The CDR3 contains 15 residues. CDR1 LNHNV and CDR2 YYDKDF come from the germline V gene (reference sequence). The chain's CDR3 is CATSSEGRPRNEQFF. CDR3 nucleotide sequence: TGTGCCACCAGCAGTGAAGGACGCCCCCGGAATGAGCAGTTCTTC.

This clonotype was recorded many times. V and J are TRBV2 and TRBJ1-2; maybe TRBD1 (5 bases). Looked up from germline, CDR1 is SNHLY and CDR2 is FYNNEI. There are 12 residues in the CDR3. The ends were cut back, 5 bases at V and 13 bases at J, with 17 bases in the middle. The CDR3 coding sequence is TGTGCCAGCAGTATCCGGGACCAGGGTGGCACCTTC. The encoded protein is CASSIRDQGGTF.

The sample holds many counts of this clonotype. The rearrangement uses TRBV2 and TRBJ1-5; D uncertain. V was pared by 7 bases and J by 6 bases, with 16 bases between. Germline V lookup: CDR1 SNHLY, CDR2 FYNNEI. There are 14 residues in the CDR3. CDR3 loop: CASKETLGSQPQHF. The CDR3 coding sequence is TGTGCCAGCAAGGAGACCCTAGGGAGTCAGCCCCAGCATTTT.

This clonotype was seen at least ten times. The chain links TRBV3-1 to TRBJ1-4; 7 positions match TRBD1. V lost 2 bases and J lost 6; bases outside the gene matches: 3. From germline, CDR1 is LGHDT and CDR2 YNNKEL (reference sequence). The CDR3 extends over 14 amino acids. The CDR3 loop is CASSQRDRDEKLFF. CDR3 sequence (DNA): TGTGCCAGCAGCCAAAGAGACAGGGATGAAAAACTGTTTTTT.

The chain is built from TRBV7-9 and TRBJ1-6; the D gene is possibly TRBD1 (5 bases). This CDR3 has 16 amino acids. Looked up from germline, CDR1 is SEHNR and CDR2 is FQNEAQ (reference sequence). Trimming removed 5 bases from V and 5 bases from J, with 16 bases in between. In nucleotides, the CDR3 is TGTGCCAGCAGCCCCTCGCATCTAGGGGATAATTCACCCCTCCACTTT. Residues: CASSPSHLGDNSPLHF.